This TCR beta chain was obtained from a study of blood T cell repertoires in COVID-19. Study overall: The United States, Italy and Spain were the sources of the acute and convalescent COVID-19 samples. T cells, B-cell-depleted T cells, or PBMCs supplied cDNA or gDNA.

Original processing methods: Nucleated cell number was recorded as an estimate derived from reference gene primer amplification. The table came from immunoSEQ multiplex PCR; TCRdb's copy has only in-frame clones and leaves some out. The V and J calls and clone size come from that table; D and trimming were worked out from the DNA. The sample shows approximately 30,000 clones, around four fifths of them seen only once. Deletions cut 3 bases from V and 5 bases from J, with 10 bases between. Germline CDR1 LNHDA, CDR2 SQIVND (reference sequence). This CDR3 spans 14 amino acids. Sequencing input: peripheral blood. The rearrangement links TRBV19 to TRBJ2-2; D is perhaps TRBD1 (7 bases). The sequence derives from a man between 65 and 80 years old with acute or convalescent COVID-19. The CDR3 DNA follows: TGTGCCAGTAGTATCTCAGGGGGGACCGGGGAGCTGTTTTTT. Amino acid sequence: CASSISGGTGELFF.